This T cell receptor beta chain was captured by sequencing in a study of cytomegalovirus exposure and HLA in healthy donors. Findings and limits, study-wide: There was a cluster of highly shared sequence variants that was likely a sequencing artifact.

PCR amplification relied on 60 Vbeta primers (plus 13 Jbeta primers). Source study methods: Later work found 65 million to 100 million unique TCR beta chains, with some 11 million shared. TCRdb keeps only in-frame clones here, not all; method: immunoSEQ multiplex PCR. V, J and clone size are those of that table, while D and trimming were read from the DNA. The sample lists around 100,000 clones; about 76% were seen once. Germline V gives CDR1 SGHDT, CDR2 YYEEEE. V was pared by 3 bases and J by 4 bases, with 16 bases between. The CDR3 length is 15 residues. Turning to this clone: Its antigen is unknown.

The TCR comes from a man younger than 40 in good health and CMV-seropositive. Sequencing was performed on PBMCs. The J gene is TRBJ1-1, the V gene TRBV5-6; tentative D call: TRBD1 (6 bases). The CDR3 sequence: CASSSRGGLGTEAFF. For the CDR3, the DNA is TGTGCCAGCAGCTCTAGGGGGGGCCTGGGCACTGAAGCTTTCTTT. The full variable domain, in which reference TRBV5-6 and TRBJ1-1 provide the parts outside the CDR3, is DAGVTQSPTHLIKTRGQQVTLRCSPKSGHDTVSWYQQALGQGPQFIFQYYEEEERQRGNFPDRFSGHQFPNYSSELNVNALLLGDSALYLCASSSRGGLGTEAFFGQGTRLTVV.